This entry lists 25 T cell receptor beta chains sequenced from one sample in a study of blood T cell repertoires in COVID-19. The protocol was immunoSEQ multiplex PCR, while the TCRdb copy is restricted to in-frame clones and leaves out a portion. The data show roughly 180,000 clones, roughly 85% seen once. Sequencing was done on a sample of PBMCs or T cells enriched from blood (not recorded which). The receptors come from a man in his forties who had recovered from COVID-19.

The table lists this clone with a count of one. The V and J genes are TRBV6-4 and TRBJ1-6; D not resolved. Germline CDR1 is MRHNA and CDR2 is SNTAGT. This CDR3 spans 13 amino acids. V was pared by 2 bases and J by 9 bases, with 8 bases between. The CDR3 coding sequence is TGTGCCAGCAGTGACAGTGCGGGTTCACCCCTCCACTTT. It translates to CASSDSAGSPLHF.

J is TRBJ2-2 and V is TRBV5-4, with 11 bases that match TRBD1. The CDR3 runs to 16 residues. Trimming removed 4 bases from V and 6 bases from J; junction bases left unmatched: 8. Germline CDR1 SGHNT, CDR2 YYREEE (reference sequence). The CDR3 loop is CASSPDRGQKSGELFF. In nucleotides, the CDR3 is TGTGCCAGCAGCCCGGACAGGGGGCAAAAGTCCGGGGAGCTGTTTTTT.

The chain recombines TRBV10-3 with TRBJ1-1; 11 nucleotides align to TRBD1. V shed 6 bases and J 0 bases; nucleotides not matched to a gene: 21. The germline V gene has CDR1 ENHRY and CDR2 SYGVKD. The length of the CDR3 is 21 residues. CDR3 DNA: TGTGCCATCAGGTCACACCCAACCAGGCCGGACAGGGGGCATATGAACACTGAAGCTTTCTTT. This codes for CAIRSHPTRPDRGHMNTEAFF.

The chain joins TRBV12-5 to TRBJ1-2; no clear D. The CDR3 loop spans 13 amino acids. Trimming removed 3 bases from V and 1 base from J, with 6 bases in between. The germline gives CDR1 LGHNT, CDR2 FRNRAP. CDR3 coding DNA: TGTGCTAGTGGTTTAGGAGTTAACTATGGCTACACCTTC. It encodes CASGLGVNYGYTF.

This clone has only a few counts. CDR3 region: CASRGPSGNTIYF. The CDR3 DNA is TGTGCCAGCAGGGGGCCCTCTGGAAACACCATATATTTT. The rearrangement uses TRBV7-9 and TRBJ1-3; D perhaps matches TRBD1 (5 bases). CDR1 is SEHNR and CDR2 is FQNEAQ in the germline V gene (reference sequence). The CDR3 contains 13 residues. Trimming took off 6 bases at V and 0 bases at J, with 6 bases between the two ends.

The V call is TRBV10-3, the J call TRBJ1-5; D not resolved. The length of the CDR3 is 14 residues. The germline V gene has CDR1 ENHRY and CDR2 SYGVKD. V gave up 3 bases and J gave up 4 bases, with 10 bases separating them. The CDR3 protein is CAISENSQNQPQHF. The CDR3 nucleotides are TGTGCCATCAGTGAAAACAGTCAGAATCAGCCCCAGCATTTT.

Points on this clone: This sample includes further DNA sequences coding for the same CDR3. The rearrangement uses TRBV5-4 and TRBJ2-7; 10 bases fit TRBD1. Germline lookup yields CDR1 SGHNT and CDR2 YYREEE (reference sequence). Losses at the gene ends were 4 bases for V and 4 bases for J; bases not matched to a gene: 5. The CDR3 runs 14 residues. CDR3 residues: CASSPGQGGYEQYF. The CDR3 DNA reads TGTGCCAGCAGCCCTGGACAGGGGGGGTACGAGCAGTACTTC. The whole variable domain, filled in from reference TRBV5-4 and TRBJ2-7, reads ETGVTQSPTHLIKTRGQQVTLRCSSQSGHNTVSWYQQALGQGPQFIFQYYREEENGRGNFPPRFSGLQFPNYSSELNVNALELDDSALYLCASSPGQGGYEQYFGPGTRLTVT.

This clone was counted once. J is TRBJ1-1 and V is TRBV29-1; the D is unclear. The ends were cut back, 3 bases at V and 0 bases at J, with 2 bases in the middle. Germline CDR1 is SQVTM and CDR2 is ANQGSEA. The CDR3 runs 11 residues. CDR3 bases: TGCAGCGTTGACGTGAACACTGAAGCTTTCTTT. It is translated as CSVDVNTEAFF.

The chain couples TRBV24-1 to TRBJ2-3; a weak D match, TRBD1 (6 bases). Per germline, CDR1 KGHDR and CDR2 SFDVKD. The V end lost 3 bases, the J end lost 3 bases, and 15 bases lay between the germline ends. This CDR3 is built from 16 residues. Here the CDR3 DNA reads TGTGCCACCAGTGATCCCCTACAGGGTGGGACAGATACGCAGTATTTT. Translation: CATSDPLQGGTDTQYF.

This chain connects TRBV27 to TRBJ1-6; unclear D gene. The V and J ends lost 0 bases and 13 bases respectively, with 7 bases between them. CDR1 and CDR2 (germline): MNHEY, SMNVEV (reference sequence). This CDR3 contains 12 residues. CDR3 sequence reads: CASSLSGRPLHF. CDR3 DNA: TGTGCCAGCAGTTTATCCGGGAGGCCCCTCCACTTT.

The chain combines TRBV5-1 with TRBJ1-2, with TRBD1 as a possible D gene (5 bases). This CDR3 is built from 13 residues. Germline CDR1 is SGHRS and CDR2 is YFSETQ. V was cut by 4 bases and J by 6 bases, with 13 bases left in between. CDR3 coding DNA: TGCGCCAGCAGCCTGGGGGGAGGTGATGGCTACACCTTC. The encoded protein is CASSLGGGDGYTF.

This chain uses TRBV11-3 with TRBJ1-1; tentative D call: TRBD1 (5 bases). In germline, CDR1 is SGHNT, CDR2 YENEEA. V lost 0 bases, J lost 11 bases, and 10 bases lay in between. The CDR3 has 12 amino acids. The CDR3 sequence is CASSLEWGEAFF. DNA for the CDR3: TGTGCCAGCAGCTTAGAGTGGGGGGAGGCTTTCTTT.

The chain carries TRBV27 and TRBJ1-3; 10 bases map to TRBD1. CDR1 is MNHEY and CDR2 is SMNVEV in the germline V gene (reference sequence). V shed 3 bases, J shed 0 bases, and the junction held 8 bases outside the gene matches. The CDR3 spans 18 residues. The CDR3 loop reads CASSFSGTGVGSGNTIYF. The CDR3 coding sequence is TGTGCCAGCAGTTTTTCTGGGACAGGGGTGGGCTCTGGAAACACCATATATTTT.

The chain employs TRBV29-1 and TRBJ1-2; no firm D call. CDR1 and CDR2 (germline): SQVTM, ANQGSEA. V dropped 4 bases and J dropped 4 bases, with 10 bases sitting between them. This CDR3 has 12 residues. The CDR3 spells CSVASPPYGYTF. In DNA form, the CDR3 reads TGCAGCGTTGCCTCTCCCCCCTATGGCTACACCTTC.

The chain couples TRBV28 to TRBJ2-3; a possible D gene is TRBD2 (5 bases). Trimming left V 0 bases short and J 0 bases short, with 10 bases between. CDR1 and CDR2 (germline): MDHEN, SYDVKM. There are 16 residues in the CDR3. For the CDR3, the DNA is TGTGCCAGCAGTTTATGGGGAAGCGGAAGCACAGATACGCAGTATTTT. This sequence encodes CASSLWGSGSTDTQYF.

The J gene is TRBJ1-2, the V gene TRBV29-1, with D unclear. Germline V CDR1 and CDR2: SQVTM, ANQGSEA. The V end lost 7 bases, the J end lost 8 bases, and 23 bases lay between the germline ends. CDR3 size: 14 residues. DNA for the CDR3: TGCAGCGCGGATCCGGGGAACACACTGGGGGGCTACACCTTC. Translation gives CSADPGNTLGGYTF.

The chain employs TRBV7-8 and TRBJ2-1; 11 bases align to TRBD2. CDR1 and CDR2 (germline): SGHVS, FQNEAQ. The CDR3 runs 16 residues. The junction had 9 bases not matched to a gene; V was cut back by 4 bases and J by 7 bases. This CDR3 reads CASSSRSWTSGNEQFF. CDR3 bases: TGTGCCAGCAGCTCTCGATCGTGGACTAGCGGGAATGAGCAGTTCTTC.

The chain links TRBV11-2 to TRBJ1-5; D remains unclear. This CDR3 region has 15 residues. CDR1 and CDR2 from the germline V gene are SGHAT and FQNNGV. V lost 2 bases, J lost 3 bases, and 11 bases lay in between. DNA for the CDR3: TGTGCCAGCAGCTTAACCGTCGGGAACAATCAGCCCCAGCATTTT. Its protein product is CASSLTVGNNQPQHF.

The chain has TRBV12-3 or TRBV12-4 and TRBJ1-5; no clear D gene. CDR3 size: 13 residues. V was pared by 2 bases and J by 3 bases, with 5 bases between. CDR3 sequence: CASSLQHNQPQHF. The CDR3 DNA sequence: TGTGCCAGCAGTTTACAACACAATCAGCCCCAGCATTTT.

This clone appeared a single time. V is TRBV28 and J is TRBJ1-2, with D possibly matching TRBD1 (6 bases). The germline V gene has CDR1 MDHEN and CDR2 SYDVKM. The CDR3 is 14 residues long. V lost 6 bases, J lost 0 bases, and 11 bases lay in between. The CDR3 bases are TGTGCCAGCAGGCCCGGGACAACTAACTATGGCTACACCTTC. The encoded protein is CASRPGTTNYGYTF.

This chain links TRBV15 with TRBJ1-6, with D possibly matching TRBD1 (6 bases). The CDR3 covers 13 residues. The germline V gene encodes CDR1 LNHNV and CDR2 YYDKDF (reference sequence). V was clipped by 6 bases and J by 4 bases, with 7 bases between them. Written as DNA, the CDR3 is TGTGCCACCAGTGACAGGTATAATTCACCCCTCCACTTT. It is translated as CATSDRYNSPLHF.

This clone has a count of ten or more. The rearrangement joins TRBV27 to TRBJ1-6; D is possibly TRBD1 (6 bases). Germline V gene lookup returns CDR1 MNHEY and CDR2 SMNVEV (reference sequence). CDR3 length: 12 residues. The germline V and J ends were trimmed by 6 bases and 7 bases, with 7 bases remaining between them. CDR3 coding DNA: TGTGCCAGCAGGAGGGGGAATTCACCCCTCCACTTT. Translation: CASRRGNSPLHF.

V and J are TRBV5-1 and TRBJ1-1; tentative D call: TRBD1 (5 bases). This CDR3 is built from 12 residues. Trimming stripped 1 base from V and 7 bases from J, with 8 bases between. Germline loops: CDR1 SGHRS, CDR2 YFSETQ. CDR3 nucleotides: TGCGCCAGCAGCTTGTCCACAGGTGAAGCTTTCTTT. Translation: CASSLSTGEAFF.

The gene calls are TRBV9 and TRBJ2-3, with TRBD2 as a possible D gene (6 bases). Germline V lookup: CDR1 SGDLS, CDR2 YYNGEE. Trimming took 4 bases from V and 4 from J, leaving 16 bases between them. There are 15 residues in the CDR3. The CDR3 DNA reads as TGTGCCAGCAGCACCCGGTCTAGCGCGGCAGATACGCAGTATTTT. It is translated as CASSTRSSAADTQYF.

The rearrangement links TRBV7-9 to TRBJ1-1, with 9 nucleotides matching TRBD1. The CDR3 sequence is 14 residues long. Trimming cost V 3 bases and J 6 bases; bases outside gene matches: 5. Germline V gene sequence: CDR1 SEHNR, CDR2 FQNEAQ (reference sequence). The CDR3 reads CASSFGQGIPEAFF. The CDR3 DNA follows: TGTGCCAGCAGCTTCGGACAGGGGATCCCTGAAGCTTTCTTT.